One sample yielded the 16 T cell receptor beta chains listed below, sequenced in a study of vaccination effects on CD4 cells after COVID-19. It was after nine to ten days of culture that CD4+ T cells were isolated. Each person got two doses of an mRNA SARS-CoV-2 vaccine, BNT162b2 or mRNA-1273. Antigen specificity for these receptors is unknown. The assay was immunoSEQ multiplex PCR, and TCRdb's table has in-frame clones only and misses some. The sample has tens of thousands of clones; around 69% are singletons. The sequences come from CD4+ T cells from PBMCs cultured without peptide, collected after COVID-19 vaccination. Receptors originate from a human donor who received a COVID-19 vaccine.

The chain carries TRBV7-2 and TRBJ2-5; 11 bases are a match to TRBD1. The J segment lost 7 bases and the V segment lost 4 bases, leaving 5 bases of the junction unmatched. The length of the CDR3 is 14 residues. Germline V gene sequence: CDR1 SGHTA, CDR2 FQGNSA. The CDR3 region is CASSSIGTGGTQYF. The CDR3 coding sequence is TGTGCCAGCAGCTCGATTGGGACAGGGGGGACCCAGTACTTC.

In its sample, this clone was seen a few times. The chain uses TRBV4-2 and TRBJ1-1; 10 bases map to TRBD1. The CDR3 length is 17 residues. Germline V gene lookup returns CDR1 LGHNA and CDR2 YNFKEQ. V was clipped by 2 bases and J by 7 bases; unmatched bases: 13. In DNA form, the CDR3 reads TGTGCCAGCAGCCAAACCGATATAACGACAGGGGGCCTTGAAGCTTTCTTT. Translating gives CASSQTDITTGGLEAFF.

V usage is TRBV7-2 and J usage is TRBJ1-1; 7 bases align to TRBD1. CDR3 length equals 15 residues. V was pared by 5 bases and J by 2 bases, with 8 bases of the junction left unmatched. Germline assignment: CDR1 SGHTA and CDR2 FQGNSA. CDR3 DNA: TGTGCCAGCAGCCCCCGGGACAGACTAAACACTGAAGCTTTCTTT. Translating it yields CASSPRDRLNTEAFF.

V is TRBV7-3 and J is TRBJ1-5; tentatively, D is TRBD1 (5 bases). The CDR3 contains 17 residues. Trimming cost V 0 bases and J 6 bases, with 18 bases left between them. Looked up from germline, CDR1 is SGHTA and CDR2 is FQGTGA. The CDR3, as DNA: TGTGCCAGCAGCTTAACGCTGGGGCAGGGTGAGCGTCAGCCCCAGCATTTT. Translating it yields CASSLTLGQGERQPQHF.

J is TRBJ1-2 and V is TRBV5-1; D is undetermined. V dropped 2 bases and J dropped 8 bases, with 16 bases sitting between them. Germline CDR1 SGHRS, CDR2 YFSETQ. The CDR3 loop spans 14 amino acids. CDR3 coding DNA: TGCGCCAGCAGCTTCTCGGAGGGCCTGGAGGGCTACACCTTC. As protein: CASSFSEGLEGYTF.

The chain links TRBV24-1 to TRBJ2-6, with D tentatively TRBD1 (6 bases). V was cut by 9 bases and J by 2 bases, with 16 bases left in between. This CDR3 is 16 amino acids long. Per the germline V gene, CDR1 is KGHDR and CDR2 is SFDVKD. Written as DNA, the CDR3 is TGTGCCACCGGTGCCTCAGGGGTAACTGGGGCCAACGTCCTGACTTTC. Translation: CATGASGVTGANVLTF.

The genes are TRBV5-1 and TRBJ1-1; no reliable D call. The CDR3 is 14 amino acids. Between the trimmed V and J ends, which lost 7 bases and 0 bases, there was a span of 13 bases. Germline lookup yields CDR1 SGHRS and CDR2 YFSETQ. The CDR3 is CASGSGLVNTEAFF. CDR3 DNA sequence: TGCGCCAGCGGGTCCGGATTGGTGAACACTGAAGCTTTCTTT.

The gene calls are TRBV29-1 and TRBJ2-3; possibly TRBD2 for D (5 bases). This CDR3 has 11 amino acids. Germline V gene data show CDR1 as SQVTM and CDR2 as ANQGSEA. The CDR3 sequence: CSQNSGNTQYF. Here the CDR3 DNA reads TGCAGTCAGAATTCGGGAAATACGCAGTATTTT.

The chain joins TRBV18 to TRBJ2-1; D unresolved. The V gene's germline CDR1 is KGHSH and CDR2 LQKENI. V was pared by 3 bases and J by 7 bases, with 10 bases between. The CDR3 extends over 13 amino acids. CDR3 nucleotide sequence: TGTGCCAGCTCACCTGGTAGAGCGAATGAGCAGTTCTTC. Amino acid sequence: CASSPGRANEQFF.

The rearrangement joins TRBV28 to TRBJ2-4; D not resolved. The V end was cut by 7 bases, the J end by 4 bases, with 17 bases between. Germline V gene sequence: CDR1 MDHEN, CDR2 SYDVKM. This CDR3 is built from 15 residues. As DNA, the CDR3 is TGTGCCAGCACTTACGTCTCGGGCGGAAAAAACATTCAGTACTTC. It encodes CASTYVSGGKNIQYF. The full variable domain, its missing parts supplied by reference TRBV28 and TRBJ2-4, is DVKVTQSSRYLVKRTGEKVFLECVQDMDHENMFWYRQDPGLGLRLIYFSYDVKMKEKGDIPEGYSVSREKKERFSLILESASTNQTSMYLCASTYVSGGKNIQYFGAGTRLSVL.

The chain employs TRBV11-2 and TRBJ1-5, with D possibly TRBD1 on 5 matching bases. Trimming cost V 5 bases and J 0 bases, with 14 bases left between them. This CDR3 has 16 amino acids. Germline values: CDR1 SGHAT, CDR2 FQNNGV. This CDR3 is CASSRDGGGSNQPQHF. CDR3 bases: TGTGCCAGCAGCAGAGACGGGGGTGGTAGCAATCAGCCCCAGCATTTT.

The J gene is TRBJ1-6, the V gene TRBV5-1; no clear D gene. The CDR3 runs 15 residues. Deletions cut 4 bases from V and 6 bases from J, with 14 bases between. Germline CDR1 is SGHRS and CDR2 is YFSETQ. CDR3 in DNA: TGCGCCAGCAGCGCCTTGCCGGGTGGTAATTCACCCCTCCACTTT. Residues: CASSALPGGNSPLHF.

This chain uses TRBV11-2 with TRBJ2-1; D remains ambiguous. Germline values: CDR1 SGHAT, CDR2 FQNNGV. CDR3 length: 12 amino acids. The V end lost 2 bases, the J end lost 9 bases, and 8 bases lay between the germline ends. The CDR3 sequence: CASSLSVTEQFF. The CDR3 region has the DNA TGTGCCAGCAGCTTAAGTGTTACTGAGCAGTTCTTC.

This chain connects TRBV7-2 to TRBJ1-5; TRBD1 might be the D (6 bases). Trimming took 1 base from V and 6 from J, leaving 13 bases between them. CDR3 length: 15 amino acids. CDR1 is SGHTA and CDR2 is FQGNSA in the germline V gene. CDR3 amino acids: CASSLGDTVFQPQHF. The DNA for the CDR3 is TGTGCCAGCAGCTTAGGGGACACCGTTTTTCAGCCCCAGCATTTT.

V is TRBV6-6 and J is TRBJ2-4; no clear D gene. CDR3 size: 14 residues. Trimming removed 7 bases at V and 0 bases at J, with 10 bases between. Germline-derived CDR1 and CDR2 are MNHNY and SVGAGI (reference sequence). The CDR3 sequence: CASTVLLAKNIQYF. CDR3 coding DNA: TGTGCCAGCACCGTACTTCTAGCCAAAAACATTCAGTACTTC.

The CDR3 region has the DNA TGTGCCACCAGTGACCCCTACCGAGAGGTTTGGGTGCAGTACGTC. Translation gives CATSDPYREVWVQYV. V and J are TRBV24-1 and TRBJ2-7; D is undetermined. Trimming stripped 4 bases from V and 9 bases from J, with 21 bases between. The length of the CDR3 is 15 residues. The V gene's germline CDR1 is KGHDR and CDR2 SFDVKD.